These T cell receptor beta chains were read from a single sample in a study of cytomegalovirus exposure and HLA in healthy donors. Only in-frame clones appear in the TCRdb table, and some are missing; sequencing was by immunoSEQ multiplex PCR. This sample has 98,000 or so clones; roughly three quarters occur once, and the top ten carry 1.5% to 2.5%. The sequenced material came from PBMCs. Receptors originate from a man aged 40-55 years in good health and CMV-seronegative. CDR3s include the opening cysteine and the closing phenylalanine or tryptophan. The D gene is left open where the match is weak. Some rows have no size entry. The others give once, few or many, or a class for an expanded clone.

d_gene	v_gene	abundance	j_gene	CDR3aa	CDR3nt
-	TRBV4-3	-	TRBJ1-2	CASSQDLVGRGRGGYTF	TGCGCCAGCAGCCAAGATCTCGTGGGCAGGGGAAGGGGTGGCTACACCTTC
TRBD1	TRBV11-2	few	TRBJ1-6	CASSSGTAANNSPLHF	TGTGCCAGCAGCTCTGGGACAGCCGCCAATAATTCACCCCTCCACTTT
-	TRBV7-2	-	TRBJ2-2	CARTPKGQYTGELFF	TGTGCCAGGACACCCAAGGGGCAGTACACCGGGGAGCTGTTTTTT
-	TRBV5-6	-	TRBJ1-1	CASSPAPGHSMNTEAFF	TGTGCCAGCAGCCCGGCCCCGGGACACAGCATGAACACTGAAGCTTTCTTT
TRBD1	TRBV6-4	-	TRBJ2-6	CASSVGQGAAGANVLTF	TGTGCCAGCAGTGTCGGTCAGGGGGCGGCTGGGGCCAACGTCCTGACTTTC
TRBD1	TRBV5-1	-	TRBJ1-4	CASSQDRGFSEKLFF	TGCGCCAGCAGCCAGGACAGGGGGTTTTCTGAAAAACTGTTTTTT
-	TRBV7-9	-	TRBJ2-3	CASSPSLGRENTDTQYF	TGTGCCAGCAGCCCCTCTTTAGGCCGGGAAAACACAGATACGCAGTATTTT
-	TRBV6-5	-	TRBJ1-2	CASSYSKGFANYGYTF	TGTGCCAGCAGTTACTCGAAGGGGTTTGCTAACTATGGCTACACCTTC
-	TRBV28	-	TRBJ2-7	CASSKPGQSLYEQYF	TGTGCCAGCAGTAAACCAGGACAGTCCCTCTACGAGCAGTACTTC
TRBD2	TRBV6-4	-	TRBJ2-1	CASTPSGASGRCEQFF	TGTGCCAGCACCCCCTCTGGGGCTAGCGGGAGGTGTGAGCAGTTCTTC
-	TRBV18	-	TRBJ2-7	CASSPSGPLSYEQYF	TGTGCCAGCTCACCCTCAGGGCCCCTCTCCTACGAGCAGTACTTC
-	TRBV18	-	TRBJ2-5	CASSPGLGQQETQYF	TGTGCCAGCTCACCAGGTTTGGGACAACAAGAGACCCAGTACTTC
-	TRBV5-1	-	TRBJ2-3	CASRADRTDTQYF	TGCGCCAGCAGGGCGGATCGCACAGATACGCAGTATTTT
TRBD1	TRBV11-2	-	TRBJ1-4	CASSRTGELFF	TGTGCCAGCAGTAGGACAGGGGAACTGTTTTTT
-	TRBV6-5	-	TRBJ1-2	CAAQRLGYDYTF	TGTGCCGCTCAGAGACTTGGCTATGACTACACCTTC
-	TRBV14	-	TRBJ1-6	CASSHSRRGGRSPLHF	TGTGCCAGCAGCCATTCTAGGAGGGGGGGTAGGTCACCCCTCCACTTT
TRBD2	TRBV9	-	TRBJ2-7	CASTIGEGRNEQYF	TGTGCCAGCACCATCGGGGAGGGACGTAATGAGCAGTACTTC
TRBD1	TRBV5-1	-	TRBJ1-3	CASSFWTGTGGNTIYF	TGCGCCAGCAGCTTCTGGACAGGGACTGGTGGAAACACCATATATTTT
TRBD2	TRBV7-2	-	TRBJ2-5	CASSLELRGGRETQYF	TGTGCCAGCAGCTTAGAGTTGCGGGGGGGGCGTGAGACCCAGTACTTC
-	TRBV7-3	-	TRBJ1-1	CASSLYGGGEAFF	TGTGCCAGCAGCTTATATGGCGGCGGTGAAGCTTTCTTT
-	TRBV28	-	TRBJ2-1	CASSPQALRYNEQFF	TGTGCCAGCAGCCCACAGGCGCTAAGGTACAATGAGCAGTTCTTC
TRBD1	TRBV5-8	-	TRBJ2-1	CASSSGTGGINEQFF	TGTGCCAGCAGCTCCGGGACAGGGGGCATCAATGAGCAGTTCTTC
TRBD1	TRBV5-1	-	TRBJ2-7	CASSQQGGYEQYF	TGCGCCAGCAGCCAACAGGGGGGCTACGAGCAGTACTTC
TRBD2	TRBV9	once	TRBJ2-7	CASSGTSGGSYEQYF	TGTGCCAGCAGTGGGACTAGCGGGGGCTCCTACGAGCAGTACTTC
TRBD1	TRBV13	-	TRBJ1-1	CASSSDRGGEAFF	TGTGCCAGCAGCTCGGACAGGGGAGGTGAAGCTTTCTTT
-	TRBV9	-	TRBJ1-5	CASSTQGNQPQHF	TGTGCCAGCAGCACGCAGGGTAATCAGCCCCAGCATTTT
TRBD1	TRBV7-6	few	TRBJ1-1	CASSPDRVELNTEAFF	TGTGCCAGCAGCCCAGACAGGGTGGAACTGAACACTGAAGCTTTCTTT
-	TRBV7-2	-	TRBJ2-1	CASSLVAGSYNEQFF	TGTGCCAGCAGCTTAGTGGCAGGTTCCTACAATGAGCAGTTCTTC
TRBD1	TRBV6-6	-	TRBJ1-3	CASKPTGTAGNTIYF	TGTGCCAGCAAACCAACCGGGACAGCTGGAAACACCATATATTTT
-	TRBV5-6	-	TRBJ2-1	CASSLYTGRSSYNEQFF	TGTGCCAGCAGCTTATATACAGGAAGAAGCTCCTACAATGAGCAGTTCTTC
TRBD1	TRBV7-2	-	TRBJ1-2	CASSNRGRQGYTF	TGTGCCAGCAGTAACAGGGGGAGACAGGGCTACACCTTC
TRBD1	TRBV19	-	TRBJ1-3	CASTKDRGGNTIYF	TGTGCCAGTACCAAGGACAGGGGTGGAAACACCATATATTTT
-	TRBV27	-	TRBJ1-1	CASGLSGQTEAFF	TGTGCCAGCGGTTTGTCAGGGCAGACTGAAGCTTTCTTT
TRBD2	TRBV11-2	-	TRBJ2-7	CASSSANFGAGGPYEQYF	TGTGCCAGCAGCTCGGCAAACTTCGGTGCGGGAGGGCCCTACGAGCAGTACTTC
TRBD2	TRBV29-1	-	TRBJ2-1	CSVDPRGRLADSYNEQFF	TGCAGCGTTGATCCCAGAGGAAGACTAGCGGATTCCTACAATGAGCAGTTCTTC
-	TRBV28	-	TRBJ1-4	CASSSPPQGQGEKLFF	TGTGCCAGCAGTTCTCCACCACAGGGCCAGGGAGAAAAACTGTTTTTT
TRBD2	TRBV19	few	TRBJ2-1	CASGLAGMAYNEQFF	TGTGCCAGTGGACTAGCGGGAATGGCCTACAATGAGCAGTTCTTC
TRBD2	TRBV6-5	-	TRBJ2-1	CASSLSGRDYNEQFF	TGTGCCAGCAGTCTAAGCGGGAGGGACTACAATGAGCAGTTCTTC
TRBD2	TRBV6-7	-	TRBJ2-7	CASSPGLAGGPGFEQYF	TGTGCCAGCAGCCCGGGACTAGCGGGAGGGCCCGGTTTCGAGCAGTACTTC
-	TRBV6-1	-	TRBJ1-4	CASSEVGGGDATNEKLFF	TGTGCCAGCAGTGAAGTTGGGGGGGGAGATGCAACTAATGAAAAACTGTTTTTT
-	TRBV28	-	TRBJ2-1	CASSYLRGAYNEQFF	TGTGCCAGCAGTTATCTCCGGGGGGCGTACAATGAGCAGTTCTTC
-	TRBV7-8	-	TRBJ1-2	CASSLAGGGYGYTF	TGTGCCAGCAGCTTAGCGGGGGGGGGCTATGGCTACACCTTC
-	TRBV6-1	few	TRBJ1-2	CASSEVPEKYRGYTF	TGTGCCAGCAGTGAAGTGCCAGAAAAATACAGGGGCTACACCTTC
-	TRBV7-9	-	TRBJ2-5	CASSLVLLAKETQYF	TGTGCCAGCAGCTTAGTTTTGCTAGCCAAAGAGACCCAGTACTTC
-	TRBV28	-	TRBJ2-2	CVSSEAGARSGELFF	TGTGTCAGCAGCGAGGCAGGGGCGCGCTCCGGGGAGCTGTTTTTT
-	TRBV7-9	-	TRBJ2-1	CSSSPSGDEQFF	TGTTCCAGCAGCCCCTCAGGGGATGAGCAGTTCTTC
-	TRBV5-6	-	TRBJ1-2	CASSLGPTSGHYGYTF	TGTGCCAGCAGCTTGGGCCCGACCTCAGGTCACTATGGCTACACCTTC
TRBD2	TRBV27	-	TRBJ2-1	CASTSGGPGFNEQFF	TGTGCCAGCACTAGCGGGGGCCCCGGGTTCAATGAGCAGTTCTTC
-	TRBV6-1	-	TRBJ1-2	CASSEMTVSNYGYTF	TGTGCCAGCAGTGAGATGACAGTATCTAACTATGGCTACACCTTC
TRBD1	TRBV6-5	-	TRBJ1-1	CASSYAQGEEDTEAFF	TGTGCCAGCAGTTACGCCCAGGGGGAGGAAGACACTGAAGCTTTCTTT
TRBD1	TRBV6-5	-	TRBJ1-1	CASRAGGTEAFF	TGTGCCAGCAGAGCAGGGGGCACTGAAGCTTTCTTT
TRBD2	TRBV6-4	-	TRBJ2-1	CASSEHGTSGDNEQFF	TGTGCCAGCAGCGAACATGGGACTAGCGGGGACAATGAGCAGTTCTTC
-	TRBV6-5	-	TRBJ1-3	CASSFLDLTGNTIYF	TGTGCCAGCAGTTTTCTGGACTTAACTGGAAACACCATATATTTT
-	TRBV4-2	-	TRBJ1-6	CASSQVLSQTGSPLHF	TGTGCCAGCAGCCAAGTATTGAGCCAAACGGGTTCACCCCTCCACTTT